This T cell receptor beta chain was obtained from a study of response to subunit inactivated influenza vaccine. Study observations and caveats: The authors suggested that few new T cells are recruited per seasonal influenza vaccination.

The V end lost 7 bases, the J end lost 3 bases, and 10 bases lay between the germline ends. Germline V CDR1 and CDR2: DFQATT, SNEGSKA (reference sequence). The CDR3 is made up of 11 amino acids. TCRdb recomputed calls from the RT-PCR reads with MiXCR, one row per CDR3 protein. The sample has under 850,000 distinct CDR3 sequences; roughly 18% are singletons. With respect to this clonotype: Its antigen remains unidentified.

This sequence was found in a man between 50 and 59 years old who received an inactivated influenza vaccine. V usage is TRBV20-1 and J usage is TRBJ2-7; D ambiguous. The sample here was PBMCs from blood, taken roughly 5 days after vaccination. This CDR3 is CSVERGYEQYF. The CDR3 coding sequence is TGCAGTGTAGAAAGAGGCTACGAGCAGTACTTC.